This TCR beta chain was sequenced for a study of blood T cell repertoires in COVID-19. Study-wide context: Both acute and convalescent COVID-19 samples were obtained from the United States, Italy and Spain.

Authors' analysis steps: Reference gene primer amplification in the assay estimated nucleated cell counts. The assay was immunoSEQ multiplex PCR, and TCRdb's table has in-frame clones only and misses some. D and trimming were read from the DNA, whereas the V and J calls and clone size are those reported in that table. The sample lists some 22,000 clones, 86% occurring once. Between the trimmed V and J ends, which lost 3 bases and 1 base, there was a span of 11 bases. The CDR3 totals 15 residues. Germline V gene sequence: CDR1 MDHEN, CDR2 SYDVKM. The source material was peripheral blood. This clonotype was sampled from a human donor with active COVID-19. The donor label of this sample is uncertain. The V call is TRBV28, the J call TRBJ2-3; D is unclear. The CDR3, as DNA: TGTGCCAGCAGTTTTGAGGCGGCGGGCACAGATACGCAGTATTTT. It yields the protein CASSFEAAGTDTQYF.